This T cell receptor (beta chain) was observed in a study of identical twins listed by TCRdb under 2016. Concerning the study at large: To test whether fetal clonotypes persist, this study deep-sequenced TCR alpha and beta repertoires from monozygotic twins, from unrelated adults of various ages, and from cord blood. To rule out contamination, the twin experiments were replicated at different times with different library preparation protocols.

Library preparation employed 5' RACE. The instrument was an Illumina HiSeq 2000. A universal primer binding site was introduced by template switching, and a unique molecular identifier was present in the final cDNA, enabling accurate counting of TCR cDNA molecules. Specific primers in the conserved constant-segment region were used to synthesize first-strand cDNA for TCR alpha and beta chains. Each cDNA library was double barcoded, with a SMART-Mk sample barcode plus Illumina barcodes, to control for contamination. TruSeq adapter sequences and Illumina sample barcodes were added in two successive PCR steps. Sequencing of the TCR alpha and beta cDNA libraries was done on the Illumina HiSeq platform using custom primers. As for the original processing: MiGEC was used to process raw reads and extract unique molecular identifiers, and MiXCR was used to find CDR3 positions. Recombination models were inferred per individual with the repgenHMM and IGoR tools using an EM algorithm. Shared clonotype analysis was performed with the tcR package in R, normalizing sharing by the product of cloneset sizes. Out-of-frame nonproductive sequences were analyzed to study raw recombination free of thymic and clonal selection effects. Through fastp at Q25 and MiXCR, TCRdb rebuilt clones from the public reads, retaining in-frame beta chains. CDR3 protein duplicates are merged, each entry listing the most common genes and DNA. The V and J calls come from TCRdb's annotation, not from the publication. The table for this sample lists about 240,000 distinct CDR3 sequences; about 10% of them were counted only once. 9% to 10% of the sample is held by the ten biggest clonotypes.

Of note for this clonotype: What antigen it recognizes has not been identified. Base qualities are not recorded, but no much larger clone differs from it by a single base.

V loses 1 base of germline sequence and J loses 6 bases, and the interval between the two ends is 6 bases. The CDR3 goes from the cysteine to the phenylalanine over 13 residues. The sequence is cut down to CDR3 DNA, 39 bases in frame from base 1. Per the germline V gene, SGHTA is the CDR1 and FQGNSA is the CDR2. Every donor was a healthy Caucasian. Miltenyi CD45RO+ enrichment and human naive T-cell isolation kits were used to isolate memory (CD45RO+) and naive T cells from PBMC. Summary of the overall study and its limitations: Compared with coincidental sharing between unrelated individuals, an excess of low generation-probability sequences was observed among out-of-frame TCR alpha sequences shared between twins. Zero-insertion analyses could be partly confounded by invariant T cells such as MAIT and iNKT, though diverse VJ usage argued against such confounding for most clonotypes. In monozygotic twins, out-of-frame TCR alpha sharing was systematically underestimated by recombination models, although the models agreed with sharing between unrelated individuals. Fewer insertions were carried by abundant cord blood beta clonotypes; a weaker similar trend was observed in young adult naive repertoires, while no such trend was observed in memory repertoires. A weaker excess of twin sharing was found in beta out-of-frame sequences because the signal-to-noise ratio was lowered by fewer shared sequences. Conclusions relied on cross-sectional statistical analysis, since the same donors could not be followed over many years.

This receptor was identified in a man aged 50-60 years in good health. Source material: memory T cells sorted from blood. In the paper's terms, the cell subset or site label means: CD45RO+ enriched T cells. This sequence uses TRBV7-2 and TRBJ2-2; the D gene cannot be named for sure. The sequenced DNA: TGTGCCAGCAGCTTAGGGTACCCCGGGGAGCTGTTTTTT. It translates as CASSLGYPGELFF. When the CDR3 is completed using the reference TRBV7-2 and TRBJ2-2 genes on either side, the full variable domain is GAGVSQSPSNKVTEKGKDVELRCDPISGHTALYWYRQSLGQGLEFLIYFQGNSAPDKSGLPSDRFSAERTGGSVSTLTIQRTQQEDSAVYLCASSLGYPGELFFGEGSRLTVL.